This T cell receptor beta chain appears in the sequencing data of a study of breast tumors, draining lymph nodes, adjacent tissues. Overall study results and limits: Most tumor T cells seemingly derive from lymph node, then expand in tumor. Tumor T cell lymph node origin was a supported hypothesis, not proven.

With regard to this clonotype: Its antigen is still unknown.

Samples came from axillary lymph nodes draining the breast cancer. MiXCR, applied by TCRdb to the multiplex PCR reads, yields one record per CDR3 protein. The sample contains about 230,000 distinct CDR3 sequences, about 32% of which appear only once. Germline lookup yields CDR1 DFQATT and CDR2 SNEGSKA (reference sequence). V was trimmed by 3 bases and J by 4 bases, leaving 10 bases between them. This CDR3 comprises 14 residues. The chain recombines TRBV20-1 with TRBJ2-6; D is perhaps TRBD1 or TRBD2 (6 bases each). The sequence came from a female donor with breast cancer. Some clones in this sample may be carry-over from other donors' samples. The sequenced sample consisted of axillary lymph node tissue. The CDR3 DNA reads as TGCAGTGCTAGTGGCGGGACAGGGGCCAACGTCCTGACTTTC. It yields the protein CSASGGTGANVLTF.